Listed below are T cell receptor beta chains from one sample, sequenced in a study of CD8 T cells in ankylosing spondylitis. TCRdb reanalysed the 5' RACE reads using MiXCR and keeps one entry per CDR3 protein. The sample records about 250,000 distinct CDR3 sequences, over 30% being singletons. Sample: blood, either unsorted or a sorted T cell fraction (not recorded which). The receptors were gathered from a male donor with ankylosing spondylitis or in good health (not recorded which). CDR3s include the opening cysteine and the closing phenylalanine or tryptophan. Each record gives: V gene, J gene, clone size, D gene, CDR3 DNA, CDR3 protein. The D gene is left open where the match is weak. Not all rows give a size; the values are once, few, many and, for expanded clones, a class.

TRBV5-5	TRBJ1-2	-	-	TGTGCCAGCAGCCCTACGGGGCGCAACTATGGCTACACCTTC	CASSPTGRNYGYTF
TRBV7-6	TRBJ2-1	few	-	TGTGCCAGCAGCTCCTCCGGGACCGTCTACAATGAGCAGTTCTTC	CASSSSGTVYNEQFF
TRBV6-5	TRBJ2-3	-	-	TGTGCCAGCAGTTACTCGCGGGGCACGCAGTATTTT	CASSYSRGTQYF
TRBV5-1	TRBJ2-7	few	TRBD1	TGCGCCAGCAGCCCCAGGGGGCAGTACGAGCAGTACTTC	CASSPRGQYEQYF
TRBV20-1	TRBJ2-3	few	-	TGCAGTGCTAGTCTAAGGGTCGCAGATACGCAGTATTTT	CSASLRVADTQYF
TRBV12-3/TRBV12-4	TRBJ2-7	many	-	TGCGCCAGCAGTGGGGGTTACGAGCAGTACTTC	CASSGGYEQYF
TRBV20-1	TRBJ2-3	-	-	TGCAGTGCTATCGAAGCAGGGGCAGATACGCAGTATTTT	CSAIEAGADTQYF
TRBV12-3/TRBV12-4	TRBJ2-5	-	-	TGTGCCAGCAGTTCCACGAGTCAAGAGACCCAGTACTTC	CASSSTSQETQYF
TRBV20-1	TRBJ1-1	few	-	TGCAGTGCTAGAGAAGGGACACGCCTACGGGATACTGAAGCTTTCTTT	CSAREGTRLRDTEAFF
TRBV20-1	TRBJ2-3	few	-	TGCAGTGCTTCGGACTCCTCGGGTACGCAGTATTTT	CSASDSSGTQYF
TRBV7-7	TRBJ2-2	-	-	TGTGCCAGCAGCCCGGCGGGGTCCACCGGGGAGCTGTTTTTT	CASSPAGSTGELFF
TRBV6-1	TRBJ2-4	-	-	TGTGCCAGCGGGAGGGGGGACACCAAAAACATTCAGTACTTC	CASGRGDTKNIQYF
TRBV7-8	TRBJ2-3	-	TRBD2	TGTGCCAGCAGCCCACTAGCGGGGAGAGTCACAGATACGCAGTATTTT	CASSPLAGRVTDTQYF
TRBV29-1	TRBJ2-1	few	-	TGCAGCGTTGAAATCCCGCTAGTCAATGAGCAGTTCTTC	CSVEIPLVNEQFF
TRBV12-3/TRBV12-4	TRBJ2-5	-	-	TGTGCCAGCTGCCGCTGGGGAAGCCAAGAGACCCAGTACTTC	CASCRWGSQETQYF
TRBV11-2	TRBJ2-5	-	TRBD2	TGTGCCAGCAGCTTAGATCCCCCATGGACTAGCGGAGAGACCCAGTACTTC	CASSLDPPWTSGETQYF